This T cell receptor (beta chain) was obtained from a study of OX40 agonist ivuxolimab in advanced cancers. Whole-study context: Prior anti-PD-1, anti-PD-L1 or anti-CTLA-4 therapy did not bar entry, and roughly 40% had some. Three individuals attained partial responses, comprising one hepatocellular carcinoma case and two cutaneous melanoma cases.

General study results and limits: Some of the lowest clonal expansion was seen in partial responders at 0.1-3.0 mg/kg. Nonresponders included some who also had low normalized T-cell clonal expansion.

On this clone: Its antigen is undetermined.

Clones were read by immunoSEQ multiplex PCR, and TCRdb kept only the in-frame ones, dropping some. The table records approximately 30,000 clones, 65% to 85% of them present only once. Looked up from germline, CDR1 is MNHEY and CDR2 is SVGAGI. V lost 7 bases to trimming and J lost 4 bases, with 13 bases between them. This CDR3 has 13 residues. The material sequenced was CD4+ or CD8+ T cells sorted from blood, taken in a trial of the OX40 agonist ivuxolimab. The source is an adult with an advanced solid tumor such as melanoma, head and neck, liver or kidney cancer. The chain joins TRBV6-5 to TRBJ2-5; D is uncertain. The CDR3 is CASTPDIGETQYF. CDR3 coding DNA: TGTGCCAGCACCCCCGACATAGGAGAGACCCAGTACTTC.